The 26 T cell receptor beta chains below come from one sample, sequenced in a study of T cell responses to AZD1222 COVID-19 vaccine. Repertoires were generated with immunoSEQ multiplex PCR, while TCRdb's copy carries only in-frame clones and drops some. The sample holds some 150,000 clones; just over 90% are singletons and the top ten take over 8%. The specimen was peripheral blood, collected on day 0 of AZD1222 vaccination. Source of these receptors: an adult in good health.

V and J are TRBV28 and TRBJ1-5; maybe TRBD1 (6 bases). CDR3 length equals 14 residues. V lost 5 bases and J 7 bases, leaving 15 bases between the germline ends. Germline-derived CDR1 and CDR2 are MDHEN and SYDVKM. This CDR3 reads CASSLGGAGQPQHF. CDR3 sequence (DNA): TGTGCCAGCAGTCTGGGGGGGGCAGGGCAGCCCCAGCATTTT.

The chain recombines TRBV4-1 with TRBJ1-1, with D possibly matching TRBD1 (6 bases). The ends were cut back, 4 bases at V and 9 bases at J, with 30 bases in the middle. The CDR3 sequence is 18 residues long. Per germline, CDR1 MGHRA and CDR2 YSYEKL. CDR3 residues: CASSPGGPGGPIPNKAFF. DNA of the CDR3: TGCGCCAGCAGCCCTGGGGGCCCGGGAGGACCGATACCGAACAAAGCTTTCTTT.

This rearrangement joins TRBV4-2 to TRBJ1-5; D remains unclear. The CDR3 extends over 14 amino acids. V was cut by 1 base and J by 4 bases, with 8 bases left in between. Germline assignment: CDR1 LGHNA and CDR2 YNFKEQ. The CDR3 nucleotides are TGTGCCAGCAGCCAAGTTCGAGAGAATCAGCCCCAGCATTTT. Residues: CASSQVRENQPQHF.

This chain uses TRBV29-1 with TRBJ2-5, with TRBD1 matching 7 bases. The CDR3 runs to 13 residues. Germline trimming cut 5 bases from V and 3 bases from J; bases unmatched to any gene: 6. Germline lookup yields CDR1 SQVTM and CDR2 ANQGSEA. The CDR3 bases are TGCAGCGTTTACGACAGGGTGGAAGAGACCCAGTACTTC. Translated: CSVYDRVEETQYF.

The chain uses TRBV5-1 and TRBJ1-1, with D perhaps matching TRBD1 (5 bases). V dropped 1 base and J dropped 4 bases, with 11 bases sitting between them. The CDR3 has 14 residues. From germline, CDR1 is SGHRS and CDR2 YFSETQ. The CDR3 sequence: CASSLIGEGTEAFF. CDR3 DNA sequence: TGCGCCAGCAGCTTGATAGGGGAAGGCACTGAAGCTTTCTTT.

This rearrangement joins TRBV7-8 to TRBJ2-1, with 10 bases fitting TRBD2. The V and J ends lost 1 base and 4 bases, in that order; junction bases with no gene match: 1. Germline values: CDR1 SGHVS, CDR2 FQNEAQ. The CDR3 loop spans 15 amino acids. CDR3 sequence: CASSLEAGGYNEQFF. In DNA form, the CDR3 reads TGTGCCAGCAGCTTAGAAGCGGGGGGGTACAATGAGCAGTTCTTC.

This clone appeared a single time. The V call is TRBV11-3, the J call TRBJ2-2; D is unclear. CDR1 is SGHNT and CDR2 is YENEEA in the germline V gene. The germline V and J ends were trimmed by 2 bases and 6 bases, with 1 base remaining between them. This CDR3 has 11 amino acids. CDR3 sequence reads: CASSLPGELFF. As DNA, the CDR3 is TGTGCCAGCAGCTTACCCGGGGAGCTGTTTTTT.

The sample holds one count of this clone. This chain connects TRBV2 to TRBJ2-7, with no clear D. CDR1 and CDR2 from the germline V gene are SNHLY and FYNNEI. Trimming shortened V by 4 bases and J by 3 bases, and 7 bases separated the two germline ends. The CDR3 is 12 amino acids. CDR3 in DNA: TGTGCCAGCAGTGTCTATCGCTACGAGCAGTACTTC. This encodes CASSVYRYEQYF.

The chain couples TRBV5-1 to TRBJ1-1, with D unresolved. Trimming stripped 0 bases from V and 8 bases from J, with 11 bases between. The germline gives CDR1 SGHRS, CDR2 YFSETQ. This CDR3 is 13 amino acids long. CDR3 sequence reads: CASSLAGFSEAFF. The CDR3 nucleotides are TGCGCCAGCAGCTTGGCCGGATTTTCGGAAGCTTTCTTT.

The rearrangement uses TRBV4-1 and TRBJ1-1; D is possibly TRBD1 (5 bases). The ends were cut back, 0 bases at V and 1 base at J, with 15 bases in the middle. CDR3 length: 17 residues. Germline lookup yields CDR1 MGHRA and CDR2 YSYEKL. The CDR3 DNA reads TGCGCCAGCAGCCAAGAGAGGGTATGGGGGAGGAACACTGAAGCTTTCTTT. It is translated as CASSQERVWGRNTEAFF.

V and J are TRBV5-1 and TRBJ1-6, with D tentatively TRBD1 (5 bases). The CDR3 consists of 14 residues. V was cut by 0 bases and J by 7 bases, with 8 bases left in between. Per germline, CDR1 SGHRS and CDR2 YFSETQ. The CDR3 DNA follows: TGCGCCAGCAGCTTGGGGGACCCAAATTCACCCCTCCACTTT. This gives the protein CASSLGDPNSPLHF.

This chain joins TRBV24-1 and TRBJ2-1; D is ambiguous. CDR3 length: 15 residues. Looked up from germline, CDR1 is KGHDR and CDR2 is SFDVKD. Trimming removed 5 bases at V and 3 bases at J, with 13 bases between. CDR3 loop: CATSVGKWDYNEQFF. CDR3 DNA: TGTGCCACCAGTGTTGGGAAATGGGACTACAATGAGCAGTTCTTC.

The chain has TRBV9 and TRBJ2-6; 8 nucleotides line up with TRBD1. The CDR3 has 16 residues. The ends lost 6 bases at V and 0 bases at J; junction bases unmatched: 5. Germline V lookup: CDR1 SGDLS, CDR2 YYNGEE. The CDR3 sequence is CASMTGVNSGANVLTF. CDR3 coding DNA: TGTGCCAGCATGACAGGGGTCAACTCTGGGGCCAACGTCCTGACTTTC. Full variable domain (missing parts from reference TRBV9 and TRBJ2-6): DSGVTQTPKHLITATGQRVTLRCSPRSGDLSVYWYQQSLDQGLQFLIQYYNGEERAKGNILERFSAQQFPDLHSELNLSSLELGDSALYFCASMTGVNSGANVLTFGAGSRLTVL.

This clone occurred once. The gene calls are TRBV4-3 and TRBJ1-2; tentatively, D is TRBD1 (6 bases). Looked up from germline, CDR1 is LGHNA and CDR2 is YSLEER. The CDR3 covers 16 residues. V was shortened by 6 bases and J by 4 bases, with 21 bases between the two germline ends. The CDR3 spells CASSLFGGGVGYGYTF. The CDR3 region has the DNA TGCGCCAGCAGTCTCTTTGGGGGGGGCGTCGGCTATGGCTACACCTTC.

The genes are TRBV7-9 and TRBJ1-4, with D perhaps matching TRBD1 (6 bases). The CDR3 extends over 15 amino acids. Germline CDR1 SEHNR, CDR2 FQNEAQ (reference sequence). With 0 bases removed from V and 11 bases from J, the gap between germline ends came to 16 bases. CDR3: CASSLARAGADKLFF. Written as DNA, the CDR3 is TGTGCCAGCAGCTTAGCGCGGGCAGGGGCAGACAAACTGTTTTTT.

The rearrangement links TRBV4-3 to TRBJ2-3, with 9 bases matching TRBD2. CDR3 length equals 18 residues. Trimming at V came to 3 bases and at J to 4 bases, leaving 14 bases not matched to a gene. Germline V gene sequence: CDR1 LGHNA, CDR2 YSLEER. This CDR3 is CASSQFAGGDLGADTQYF. CDR3 DNA sequence: TGCGCCAGCAGCCAGTTCGCGGGGGGGGACCTTGGGGCAGATACGCAGTATTTT.

The chain is built from TRBV2 and TRBJ2-3; D may be TRBD2 (6 bases). V lost 3 bases to trimming and J lost 9 bases, with 16 bases between them. Germline lookup yields CDR1 SNHLY and CDR2 FYNNEI. CDR3 size: 14 residues. CDR3 in amino acids: CASSEGLGLGTQYF. The CDR3 DNA follows: TGTGCCAGCAGTGAGGGGTTGGGACTCGGGACGCAGTATTTT.

The chain employs TRBV12-3 or TRBV12-4 and TRBJ1-2; D not resolved. V was shortened by 8 bases and J by 0 bases, with 10 bases between the two germline ends. There are 13 residues in the CDR3. The CDR3 spells CASSPQANYGYTF. CDR3 in DNA: TGTGCCAGCTCGCCCCAAGCTAACTATGGCTACACCTTC.

Regarding this clone: Other DNA sequences of this sample code for an identical CDR3. The V gene is TRBV19, the J gene TRBJ1-1; no definite D call. Germline V lookup: CDR1 LNHDA, CDR2 SQIVND (reference sequence). Trimming cost V 6 bases and J 1 base, with 9 bases left between them. CDR3 length equals 13 residues. The CDR3 DNA sequence: TGTGCCAGTAGCCTTCGGGGGAACACTGAAGCTTTCTTT. Protein product: CASSLRGNTEAFF.

The V gene is TRBV7-9, the J gene TRBJ2-1, with 8 bases identical to TRBD1. Germline assignment: CDR1 SEHNR and CDR2 FQNEAQ (reference sequence). This CDR3 has 14 residues. V gave up 1 base and J gave up 8 bases; unmatched junction bases: 4. This chain's CDR3 is CASSLVDRVDEQFF. DNA for the CDR3: TGTGCCAGCAGCTTAGTGGACAGGGTGGATGAGCAGTTCTTC.

The V and J genes are TRBV5-4 and TRBJ1-2; 10 bases are shared with TRBD1. Losses at the gene ends were 0 bases for V and 8 bases for J; bases not matched to a gene: 13. Germline values: CDR1 SGHNT, CDR2 YYREEE (reference sequence). The CDR3 runs to 17 residues. The CDR3: CASSLGWGQGYMGGYTF. The CDR3 DNA reads as TGTGCCAGCAGCTTGGGATGGGGACAGGGGTACATGGGGGGCTACACCTTC.

The gene calls are TRBV6-1 and TRBJ1-1; D is uncertain. The CDR3 consists of 13 residues. Germline V CDR1 and CDR2: MNHNS, SASEGT. Trimming left V 2 bases short and J 10 bases short, with 14 bases between. The CDR3 spells CASSENWGRGAFF. The CDR3 DNA reads as TGTGCCAGCAGTGAAAACTGGGGTCGGGGAGCTTTCTTT.

This chain joins TRBV5-1 and TRBJ1-4, with D tentatively TRBD1 (5 bases). Looked up from germline, CDR1 is SGHRS and CDR2 is YFSETQ. Trimming removed 0 bases at V and 7 bases at J, with 13 bases between. This CDR3 comprises 15 residues. The CDR3 DNA reads as TGCGCCAGCAGCTTGGTCCCTGGGACGGCTGAAAAACTGTTTTTT. Protein sequence: CASSLVPGTAEKLFF.

The chain is built from TRBV5-1 and TRBJ2-3, with D hard to call. V was cut by 2 bases and J by 6 bases, with 10 bases left in between. There are 13 residues in the CDR3. Germline V gives CDR1 SGHRS, CDR2 YFSETQ. CDR3 loop: CASSFPGDDTQYF. CDR3 bases: TGCGCCAGCAGCTTCCCCGGTGATGATACGCAGTATTTT.

The chain links TRBV2 to TRBJ2-7; 7 bases fit TRBD1. The length of the CDR3 is 13 residues. The V segment lost 7 bases and the J segment 3 bases; nucleotides outside the gene matches: 6. CDR1 and CDR2 (germline): SNHLY, FYNNEI. The DNA of the CDR3 is TGTGCCAGCATGAGCCGGGACAGCTACGAGCAGTACTTC. Its protein product is CASMSRDSYEQYF.

J is TRBJ2-7 and V is TRBV7-6; D may be TRBD2 (6 bases). Deletions cut 3 bases from V and 2 bases from J, with 14 bases between. Germline lookup yields CDR1 SGHVS and CDR2 FNYEAQ. The CDR3 covers 15 residues. CDR3 region: CASSFDQGLTYEQYF. For the CDR3, the DNA is TGTGCCAGCAGCTTTGACCAGGGACTCACCTACGAGCAGTACTTC.